This T cell receptor (beta chain) was captured by sequencing in a study of T cell repertoires in cytomegalovirus infection. The overall study: Shared public TCR beta signatures pointed to both CMV infection and a matching HLA type.

TCRdb reprocessed the reads via MiXCR and lists one record per CDR3 protein. This table holds some 300,000 distinct CDR3 sequences, roughly 15% found once. Whole-study findings and limits: The study found HLA-C-restricted CMV-specific TCR beta clonotypes dominating the ex vivo response. Individuals carrying CMV plus the relevant HLA were identified by cumulative frequency of public TCR beta families.

The CDR3 is 14 amino acids. Germline V gives CDR1 MDHEN, CDR2 SYDVKM. V lost 10 bases, J lost 7 bases, and 12 bases stayed unmatched. This clonotype was detected only once. Its target is unknown. This sequence may be a read error, since a much larger clone differs from it by one base. The source material was PBMCs. The chain is built from TRBV28 and TRBJ2-2; 7 nucleotides line up with TRBD2. This clonotype was obtained from a human donor in good health (CMV status not recorded). Some clones in this sample may be carry-over from other donors' samples. The CDR3 spells CAIMRTGGIGELFF. CDR3 nucleotides: TGTGCCATCATGCGGACCGGGGGGATCGGGGAGCTGTTTTTT.